These 29 T cell receptor beta chains originate from one sample sequenced in a study of shared clonotypes between healthy human individuals. Sequenced by immunoSEQ multiplex PCR; TCRdb stores in-frame clones only, minus some. The data hold some 1 million clones, with about 77% observed a single time. The sequenced sample consisted of memory CD4+ T cells sorted from blood. The subset: CD45RA-negative fraction. These receptor sequences come from a man aged 18 to 29 in good health.

The chain has TRBV6-5 and TRBJ2-3; D remains ambiguous. V lost 6 bases and J lost 4, with 17 bases in between. CDR3 length equals 15 residues. CDR1 and CDR2 from the germline V gene are MNHEY and SVGAGI. CDR3 nucleotides: TGTGCCAGCAGCCGTGGTAGAATAGTATCAGATACGCAGTATTTT. Translation: CASSRGRIVSDTQYF.

This clone was seen a handful of times. This rearrangement joins TRBV4-3 to TRBJ1-2; D remains unclear. From germline, CDR1 is LGHNA and CDR2 YSLEER. The CDR3 length is 15 residues. V lost 0 bases and J lost 4, with 12 bases in between. The CDR3 reads CASSQDGVKSYGYTF. As DNA, the CDR3 is TGCGCCAGCAGCCAAGATGGGGTCAAGTCCTATGGCTACACCTTC.

The chain couples TRBV18 to TRBJ2-6; D unclear. In germline, CDR1 is KGHSH, CDR2 LQKENI. V lost 3 bases to trimming and J lost 0 bases, with 15 bases between them. The CDR3 length is 18 residues. The CDR3 spells CASSPITPTDSGANVLTF. The CDR3 DNA follows: TGTGCCAGCTCACCGATTACGCCCACCGACTCTGGGGCCAACGTCCTGACTTTC.

The rearrangement links TRBV9 to TRBJ2-1, with D unresolved. Trimming took 0 bases from V and 5 from J, leaving 6 bases between them. Germline loops: CDR1 SGDLS, CDR2 YYNGEE. This CDR3 region has 13 residues. DNA for the CDR3: TGTGCCAGCAGCGTAGGACCGAACAATGAGCAGTTCTTC. This sequence encodes CASSVGPNNEQFF.

This chain joins TRBV5-1 and TRBJ1-1; D not resolved. The CDR3 contains 14 residues. Trimming took 0 bases from V and 5 from J, leaving 11 bases between them. Germline V gene data show CDR1 as SGHRS and CDR2 as YFSETQ. The CDR3 is CASSLGEMLTEAFF. For the CDR3, the DNA is TGCGCCAGCAGCTTGGGGGAAATGCTTACTGAAGCTTTCTTT.

The chain recombines TRBV5-1 with TRBJ2-7; 11 bases map to TRBD1. Germline CDR1 and CDR2: SGHRS and YFSETQ. The V segment lost 4 bases and the J segment 7 bases; nucleotides outside the gene matches: 7. The CDR3 sequence is 14 residues long. CDR3 DNA sequence: TGCGCCAGCAGCGGGACAGGGGGTTCACGAGAGCAGTACTTC. It translates to CASSGTGGSREQYF.

The chain couples TRBV6-5 to TRBJ2-1; tentatively, D is TRBD2 (6 bases). The CDR3 covers 13 residues. V was clipped by 2 bases and J by 10 bases, with 12 bases between them. The germline V gene encodes CDR1 MNHEY and CDR2 SVGAGI. The CDR3 region has the DNA TGTGCCAGCAGTTACCGGCGGGATCGGGAGCAGTTCTTC. It encodes CASSYRRDREQFF.

This sequence joins TRBV29-1 and TRBJ2-6; no firm D call. With 3 bases removed from V and 2 bases from J, the gap between germline ends came to 8 bases. Germline CDR1 reads SQVTM; CDR2 reads ANQGSEA. This CDR3 contains 14 residues. This chain's CDR3 is CSVDEETGANVLTF. Here the CDR3 DNA reads TGCAGCGTTGATGAGGAGACTGGGGCCAACGTCCTGACTTTC.

This rearrangement joins TRBV18 to TRBJ2-4, with 10 bases aligning to TRBD1. The CDR3 totals 17 residues. CDR1 and CDR2 from the germline V gene are KGHSH and LQKENI. J was trimmed by 2 bases and V by 3 bases; bases with no gene match: 7. In DNA form, the CDR3 reads TGTGCCAGCTCACCTATGGGGACAGGGGATACCAAAAACATTCAGTACTTC. Amino acid sequence: CASSPMGTGDTKNIQYF.

The J gene is TRBJ1-1, the V gene TRBV28, with a possible D match to TRBD1 (5 bases). This CDR3 is 16 amino acids long. Trimming took 4 bases from V and 3 from J, leaving 18 bases between them. CDR1 is MDHEN, CDR2 SYDVKM, per germline. The CDR3 is CASSSGRMLGDTEAFF. The CDR3 DNA sequence: TGTGCCAGCAGTTCTGGACGGATGCTAGGGGACACTGAAGCTTTCTTT.

The genes are TRBV5-6 and TRBJ2-5; D gene uncertain. CDR3 length: 14 amino acids. Trimming left V 1 base short and J 4 bases short, with 11 bases between. Germline V gene data show CDR1 as SGHDT and CDR2 as YYEEEE. Written as DNA, the CDR3 is TGTGCCAGCAGCTTGAGGGTCGATCGAGAGACCCAGTACTTC. It specifies CASSLRVDRETQYF.

This clone came up many times. This rearrangement joins TRBV11-2 to TRBJ1-1; the D is unclear. The germline V gene has CDR1 SGHAT and CDR2 FQNNGV. V lost 1 base and J lost 3, with 15 bases in between. The CDR3 runs to 16 residues. CDR3 nucleotides: TGTGCCAGCAGCTTAGTGGCAGGATTTAGAGACACTGAAGCTTTCTTT. The encoded protein is CASSLVAGFRDTEAFF.

Concerning this clone itself: The same CDR3 also results from other DNA sequences found in this sample. The chain couples TRBV5-4 to TRBJ1-4, with 7 bases matching TRBD1. Germline assignment: CDR1 SGHNT and CDR2 YYREEE (reference sequence). Trimming took 3 bases from V and 5 from J; bases not matched to a gene: 4. CDR3 length: 14 residues. CDR3 DNA sequence: TGTGCCAGCAGCTCGACAGGGCCAAATGAAAAACTGTTTTTT. This sequence encodes CASSSTGPNEKLFF.

This clone was picked up a small number of times. CDR3 sequence reads: CASSLGLRAGNEKLFF. DNA for the CDR3: TGTGCCAGCAGCTTAGGTTTAAGGGCCGGGAATGAAAAACTGTTTTTT. The chain combines TRBV7-2 with TRBJ1-4, with D unresolved. The germline V gene has CDR1 SGHTA and CDR2 FQGNSA. V lost 1 base and J lost 5, with 14 bases in between. The CDR3 covers 16 residues.

This chain joins TRBV6-6 and TRBJ1-3; TRBD1 is a possible D gene (5 bases). CDR1 is MNHNY and CDR2 is SVGAGI in the germline V gene (reference sequence). The CDR3 loop spans 16 amino acids. Trimming removed 3 bases at V and 2 bases at J, with 14 bases between. The CDR3 protein is CASSYQGFSTGNTIYF. The CDR3 region has the DNA TGTGCCAGCAGTTATCAGGGTTTCTCCACTGGAAACACCATATATTTT.

A remark on this clone: Since a much larger clone is just one base distant, this may be a read error. V usage is TRBV5-4 and J usage is TRBJ2-2; no reliable D call. Per germline, CDR1 SGHNT and CDR2 YYREEE (reference sequence). CDR3 length equals 12 residues. V lost 2 bases and J 6 bases, leaving 5 bases between the germline ends. The CDR3 DNA sequence: TGTGCCAGCAGCTTAGGAGCCGGGGAGCTGTTTTTT. It is translated as CASSLGAGELFF.

The J gene is TRBJ1-4, the V gene TRBV10-3; D remains unclear. This CDR3 region has 19 residues. Trimming took 10 bases from V and 3 from J, leaving 30 bases between them. The V gene's germline CDR1 is ENHRY and CDR2 SYGVKD. The CDR3 loop is CATTSQPFGSGVANEKLFF. In nucleotides, the CDR3 is TGTGCCACCACCTCTCAGCCGTTTGGGAGCGGCGTAGCTAATGAAAAACTGTTTTTT.

This chain joins TRBV5-8 and TRBJ2-5; 7 nucleotides match TRBD1. CDR1 is SGHTS and CDR2 is YDEGEE in the germline V gene. V trimming: 3 bases; J trimming: 1 base; junction bases outside the gene matches: 6. The CDR3 extends over 15 amino acids. CDR3 nucleotides: TGTGCCAGCAGCTACGGGGACAGAAGCCAAGAGACCCAGTACTTC. Translating it yields CASSYGDRSQETQYF.

The chain couples TRBV7-2 to TRBJ2-7, with D possibly matching TRBD2 (5 bases). CDR1 SGHTA and CDR2 FQGNSA come from the germline V gene. V lost 1 base and J 3 bases, leaving 16 bases between the germline ends. The CDR3 contains 16 residues. Here the CDR3 reads CASSLGLAGIRYEQYF. For the CDR3, the DNA is TGTGCCAGCAGCTTAGGACTCGCGGGTATCCGCTACGAGCAGTACTTC. Combining the CDR3 with reference TRBV7-2 and TRBJ2-7 gives the whole variable domain GAGVSQSPSNKVTEKGKDVELRCDPISGHTALYWYRQSLGQGLEFLIYFQGNSAPDKSGLPSDRFSAERTGGSVSTLTIQRTQQEDSAVYLCASSLGLAGIRYEQYFGPGTRLTVT.

The J gene is TRBJ1-2, the V gene TRBV28; TRBD1 aligns across 12 bases. V gave up 5 bases and J gave up 2 bases; unmatched junction bases: 9. CDR1 MDHEN and CDR2 SYDVKM come from the germline V gene. There are 17 residues in the CDR3. CDR3 bases: TGTGCCAGCAGTGGGACAGGGGGCAGGGGTACAAACTATGGCTACACCTTC. Translating gives CASSGTGGRGTNYGYTF.

This clone was detected a few times. V and J are TRBV2 and TRBJ2-3; the D gene could be TRBD1 or TRBD2 (6 bases each). Germline CDR1 and CDR2: SNHLY and FYNNEI. The ends were cut back, 6 bases at V and 0 bases at J, with 16 bases in the middle. This CDR3 is built from 16 residues. CDR3 nucleotide sequence: TGTGCCAGCAGGTGGGGGGCCGCCTCTAGCACAGATACGCAGTATTTT. This codes for CASRWGAASSTDTQYF.

This rearrangement joins TRBV28 to TRBJ1-4; D uncertain. The CDR3 length is 13 residues. The V gene's germline CDR1 is MDHEN and CDR2 SYDVKM. Trimming removed 3 bases at V and 0 bases at J, with 2 bases between. CDR3 protein: CASSFATNEKLFF. DNA for the CDR3: TGTGCCAGCAGTTTTGCAACTAATGAAAAACTGTTTTTT.

V and J are TRBV15 and TRBJ2-2, with 10 nucleotides matching TRBD1. CDR3 length: 18 amino acids. CDR1 LNHNV and CDR2 YYDKDF come from the germline V gene (reference sequence). After removal of 0 bases from V and 8 bases from J, the junction contained 12 bases not matched to a gene. Here the CDR3 DNA reads TGTGCCACCAGCAGAGATCCGTTCGGGACAGGGGTATCGGGGGAGCTGTTTTTT. This encodes CATSRDPFGTGVSGELFF.

As regards this clone: A much more abundant neighbour one base away suggests this may be a read error. This chain joins TRBV29-1 and TRBJ2-5; tentatively, D is TRBD2 (5 bases). The CDR3 has 13 residues. Germline CDR1 and CDR2: SQVTM and ANQGSEA. The V end was cut by 4 bases, the J end by 5 bases, with 14 bases between. CDR3 sequence (DNA): TGCAGCGTTGCAACGTGGGTAGCGGAGACCCAGTACTTC. Encoded protein: CSVATWVAETQYF.

The chain has TRBV5-1 and TRBJ1-2; the D is unclear. The germline CDR1 and CDR2 sequences are SGHRS and YFSETQ. The CDR3 has 13 residues. The V gene lost 0 bases and the J gene lost 8 bases, with 11 bases spanning the gap. The CDR3 sequence: CASSLEQVEGYTF. The CDR3 bases are TGCGCCAGCAGCTTGGAGCAGGTAGAAGGCTACACCTTC.

This chain links TRBV5-1 with TRBJ2-7; possible D gene TRBD2, 6 bases. This CDR3 is built from 16 residues. Germline-derived CDR1 and CDR2 are SGHRS and YFSETQ. V was trimmed by 5 bases and J by 0 bases, leaving 18 bases between them. CDR3 loop: CASSNTPAGSSYEQYF. The CDR3 DNA reads as TGCGCCAGCAGTAATACTCCAGCGGGTAGCTCCTACGAGCAGTACTTC.

This clone was seen a few times. The rearrangement uses TRBV4-2 and TRBJ1-6; possibly TRBD1 for D (6 bases). CDR1 is LGHNA, CDR2 YNFKEQ, per germline. CDR3 length: 16 residues. V was cut by 0 bases and J by 10 bases, with 16 bases left in between. The CDR3 DNA follows: TGTGCCAGCAGCCAAGATTTCGGACAGCGGAACTCACCCCTCCACTTT. Protein product: CASSQDFGQRNSPLHF.

Details on this clone: The sample carries other DNA sequences with the same CDR3. The chain joins TRBV6-1 to TRBJ1-2; 8 nucleotides align to TRBD1. This CDR3 is built from 13 residues. CDR1 MNHNS and CDR2 SASEGT come from the germline V gene. V dropped 6 bases and J dropped 4; count of bases not matched to a gene: 4. CDR3 loop: CASRGQGGYGYTF. CDR3 DNA: TGTGCCAGCAGAGGACAGGGCGGCTATGGCTACACCTTC.

The chain combines TRBV28 with TRBJ1-2; 8 bases match TRBD1. With 6 bases clipped from V and 4 bases from J, the junction kept 22 bases outside the gene matches. This CDR3 region has 19 residues. CDR1 and CDR2 (germline): MDHEN, SYDVKM. The CDR3 protein is CASSPSQGAGNLLGYGYTF. The CDR3 nucleotides are TGTGCCAGCAGCCCGTCTCAGGGGGCAGGGAACTTGCTGGGCTATGGCTACACCTTC.